A selection of T cell receptor beta chains follows, all from one sample in a study of blood T cells in healthy people across ages. TCRdb reprocessed the 5' RACE reads with MiXCR, giving one entry per CDR3 protein. Altogether about a million distinct CDR3 sequences are present, around 49% being singletons, with the ten largest covering around 15%. The sequenced sample was blood. The receptors were gathered from a man between 25 and 39 years old in good health. Both conserved end residues are part of each CDR3. D genes are given only for firm matches. Not every row has a clone size; where given, it reads once, few, many or a size class.

d_gene	v_gene	len	abundance	j_gene	CDR3aa	CDR3nt
TRBD2	TRBV5-1	16	.	TRBJ2-3	CASSVSGGIYTDTQYF	TGCGCCAGCAGCGTGAGCGGGGGTATATACACAGATACGCAGTATTTT
.	TRBV6-5	15	few	TRBJ1-5	CASSKTGTGNQPQHF	TGTGCCAGCAGTAAAACCGGGACGGGGAATCAGCCCCAGCATTTT
TRBD2	TRBV4-1	16	.	TRBJ2-1	CASSQISAGGRNEQFF	TGCGCCAGCAGCCAAATCTCAGCGGGGGGGCGCAATGAGCAGTTCTTC
.	TRBV5-1	14	.	TRBJ2-7	CASSLGAAFGEQYF	TGCGCCAGCAGCTTGGGCGCCGCCTTTGGAGAGCAGTACTTC
.	TRBV5-1	12	.	TRBJ2-1	CASSLQGWEQFF	TGCGCCAGCAGCCTACAGGGTTGGGAGCAGTTCTTC
.	TRBV7-2	13	.	TRBJ2-4	CASSFPGANIQYF	TGTGCCAGCAGCTTCCCGGGGGCCAACATTCAGTACTTC
.	TRBV29-1	12	many	TRBJ1-2	CSVEDRNYGYTF	TGCAGCGTTGAAGACAGAAACTATGGCTACACCTTC
TRBD1	TRBV7-2	14	few	TRBJ1-2	CASSLGTGSDGYTF	TGTGCCAGCAGCTTAGGGACAGGGAGTGATGGCTACACCTTC
.	TRBV2	14	.	TRBJ2-1	CASRLRGAHNEQFF	TGTGCCAGCAGGTTGAGGGGGGCCCACAATGAGCAGTTCTTC
.	TRBV10-3	14	few	TRBJ2-3	CAISAGQGTDTQYF	TGTGCCATCAGTGCGGGGCAGGGCACAGATACGCAGTATTTT
.	TRBV13	15	.	TRBJ2-7	CASSSGDRCSYEQYF	TGTGCCAGCAGCTCGGGGGACAGATGCTCCTACGAGCAGTACTTC
.	TRBV6-5	14	.	TRBJ2-7	CASVPGPRSGEQYF	TGTGCCAGCGTACCGGGACCCCGCTCTGGCGAGCAGTACTTC
TRBD1	TRBV6-2/TRBV6-3	15	.	TRBJ2-1	CASSWGDRAGNEQFF	TGTGCCAGCAGTTGGGGGGACAGGGCGGGCAATGAGCAGTTCTTC
.	TRBV28	14	many	TRBJ2-7	CASSLRDRSYEQYF	TGTGCCAGCAGTTTACGTGACAGGAGCTACGAGCAGTACTTC
.	TRBV10-3	13	few	TRBJ1-6	CAISTRDNSPLHF	TGTGCCATCAGTACCCGGGACAATTCACCCCTCCACTTT
TRBD2	TRBV5-1	18	few	TRBJ2-1	CASSPLILGAGINNEQFF	TGCGCCAGCAGCCCGTTAATTCTCGGAGCGGGGATAAACAATGAGCAGTTCTTC
TRBD1	TRBV7-2	17	.	TRBJ1-6	CASSLVGQGALNSPLHF	TGTGCCAGCAGCTTAGTGGGACAGGGGGCCTTAAATTCACCCCTCCACTTT
.	TRBV6-5	12	.	TRBJ2-7	CASSSLAHEQYF	TGTGCCAGCAGTTCCCTCGCCCACGAGCAGTACTTC
.	TRBV6-6	13	.	TRBJ1-5	CASTITGSQPQHF	TGTGCCAGCACCATAACAGGGAGTCAGCCCCAGCATTTT
TRBD1	TRBV27	15	few	TRBJ1-1	CASSMRQGVNTEAFF	TGTGCCAGCAGTATGCGACAGGGAGTGAACACTGAAGCTTTCTTT
TRBD1	TRBV29-1	12	.	TRBJ2-7	CSVWTGVHEQYF	TGCAGCGTTTGGACAGGGGTACACGAGCAGTACTTC
.	TRBV6-5	11	few	TRBJ1-2	CATRRLSGYTF	TGTGCCACCCGAAGGCTCTCTGGCTACACCTTC
TRBD1	TRBV6-5	15	.	TRBJ1-4	CASNDYRGSNEKLFF	TGTGCCAGCAACGATTACAGGGGATCTAATGAAAAACTGTTTTTT
.	TRBV30	13	.	TRBJ1-5	CAWTREGNQPQHF	TGTGCCTGGACCAGGGAGGGCAATCAGCCCCAGCATTTT
.	TRBV5-1	13	.	TRBJ1-1	CASSEIMNTEAFF	TGCGCCAGCAGTGAGATTATGAACACTGAAGCTTTCTTT
.	TRBV12-3/TRBV12-4	16	.	TRBJ2-5	CASSLEWGGGSETQYF	TGTGCCAGCAGTTTAGAGTGGGGTGGAGGGTCGGAGACCCAGTACTTC
.	TRBV6-2/TRBV6-3	15	.	TRBJ2-3	CASSYSVLASDTQYF	TGTGCCAGCAGTTACTCTGTCCTAGCATCAGATACGCAGTATTTT
TRBD2	TRBV20-1	15	.	TRBJ2-7	CSARSKSGGAYEQYF	TGCAGTGCTAGATCTAAAAGCGGGGGGGCCTACGAGCAGTACTTC
.	TRBV12-3/TRBV12-4	14	.	TRBJ2-7	CASSLAGVRDEQYF	TGTGCCAGCAGTTTGGCAGGGGTAAGGGACGAGCAGTACTTC
.	TRBV4-1	16	few	TRBJ2-7	CASSQEDLGTEGEQYF	TGCGCCAGCAGCCAAGAGGATCTGGGCACTGAGGGCGAGCAGTACTTC
.	TRBV4-1	16	many	TRBJ2-1	CASSTNRGRSYNEQFF	TGCGCCAGCAGCACTAATCGGGGGCGTTCCTACAATGAGCAGTTCTTC
TRBD1	TRBV4-3	16	.	TRBJ1-4	CASSQPGQGAVEKLFF	TGCGCCAGCAGCCAGCCGGGACAGGGGGCCGTAGAGAAACTGTTTTTT
TRBD2	TRBV10-3	12	few	TRBJ2-1	CAIRGTRDEQFF	TGTGCCATCAGGGGGACTAGGGATGAGCAGTTCTTC
.	TRBV20-1	15	.	TRBJ2-3	CSAPPADSVTDTQYF	TGCAGTGCTCCCCCGGCGGATAGCGTCACAGATACGCAGTATTTT
TRBD2	TRBV20-1	16	few	TRBJ2-5	CSANIAGGPIKETQYF	TGCAGTGCTAATATAGCGGGGGGTCCCATTAAAGAGACCCAGTACTTC
TRBD2	TRBV4-2	15	many	TRBJ2-7	CASSQDLSGAYEQYF	TGTGCCAGCAGCCAAGACCTTAGCGGGGCCTACGAGCAGTACTTC
TRBD2	TRBV9	16	.	TRBJ2-1	CASSTELAGGDNEQFF	TGTGCCAGCAGCACAGAACTAGCGGGGGGAGACAATGAGCAGTTCTTC
.	TRBV20-1	16	.	TRBJ2-3	CSASRALGLLGDTQYF	TGCAGTGCTTCCCGAGCACTGGGCCTTCTGGGAGATACGCAGTATTTT
.	TRBV7-9	16	.	TRBJ2-3	CASSLGGTDYTDTQYF	TGTGCCAGCAGCTTAGGGGGGACGGACTACACAGATACGCAGTATTTT
TRBD1	TRBV29-1	14	.	TRBJ2-7	CSVRGTGLSYEQYF	TGCAGCGTAAGAGGGACAGGGCTTTCCTACGAGCAGTACTTC
.	TRBV27	15	.	TRBJ1-2	CASSFWVDRSYGYTF	TGTGCCAGCAGCTTTTGGGTAGACAGGAGCTATGGCTACACCTTC
.	TRBV29-1	13	.	TRBJ1-1	CSVSSGPGTEAFF	TGCAGCGTTTCTTCCGGTCCGGGGACTGAAGCTTTCTTT
.	TRBV6-5	14	.	TRBJ2-2	CASRPGGLTGELFF	TGTGCCAGCAGGCCTGGGGGTCTCACCGGGGAGCTGTTTTTT
.	TRBV12-3/TRBV12-4	13	.	TRBJ2-1	CASSDPNKNEQFF	TGTGCCAGCAGCGACCCAAACAAAAATGAGCAGTTCTTC
.	TRBV4-3	13	.	TRBJ2-2	CASNGGDTGELFF	TGCGCCAGCAATGGAGGGGACACCGGGGAGCTGTTTTTT
.	TRBV15	13	few	TRBJ2-7	CATSTGGIGEQYF	TGTGCCACCAGCACCGGGGGAATCGGCGAGCAGTACTTC
.	TRBV4-3	15	few	TRBJ2-7	CASSQDHNGGYEQYF	TGCGCCAGCAGCCAAGATCATAACGGAGGCTACGAGCAGTACTTC
TRBD2	TRBV29-1	13	many	TRBJ2-1	CSVVLAGYNEQFF	TGCAGCGTTGTACTAGCGGGGTACAATGAGCAGTTCTTC